This is a list of T cell receptor beta chains from one sample in a study of blood T cell repertoires in COVID-19. Sequenced by immunoSEQ multiplex PCR; TCRdb stores in-frame clones only, minus some. In the table there are some 100,000 clones, around four fifths of which are singletons. Sequencing input: peripheral blood. These receptors originate from an older woman with active or convalescent COVID-19. CDR3s include the opening cysteine and the closing phenylalanine or tryptophan. Each record gives: D gene, clone size, J gene, V gene, CDR3 protein. A D gene is named only where the DNA matches it firmly. Clone size is stated in some rows and not others, as once, few, many or a class when expanded.

D: TRBD2
size: NA
J: TRBJ2-1
V: TRBV10-1
CDR3: CATYRAGGPLNEQFF

D: NA
size: NA
J: TRBJ2-1
V: TRBV3-1/TRBV3-2
CDR3: CASSGSGTLLYNEQFF

D: TRBD2
size: NA
J: TRBJ2-3
V: TRBV4-3
CDR3: CASSQGTSGGAPDTQYF

D: TRBD1
size: NA
J: TRBJ1-1
V: TRBV7-9
CDR3: CASSPRTGGSSEAFF

D: NA
size: NA
J: TRBJ2-7
V: TRBV5-4
CDR3: CASSLGGRGGEYEQYF

D: TRBD2
size: once
J: TRBJ2-5
V: TRBV28
CDR3: CASSSPSQRGQETQYF

D: NA
size: NA
J: TRBJ2-1
V: TRBV7-2
CDR3: CASSLAYNGGLSNEQFF

D: NA
size: NA
J: TRBJ1-1
V: TRBV27
CDR3: CASRRTTNTEAFF

D: TRBD1
size: NA
J: TRBJ2-7
V: TRBV6-5
CDR3: CASSSGTGGYEQYF

D: NA
size: NA
J: TRBJ2-7
V: TRBV2
CDR3: CASSEEAGPGQYF

D: NA
size: NA
J: TRBJ1-6
V: TRBV6-1
CDR3: CASSEMGGLYNSPLHF

D: NA
size: NA
J: TRBJ2-7
V: TRBV3-1/TRBV3-2
CDR3: CASSQVWQIGDYEQYF

D: TRBD1
size: NA
J: TRBJ2-7
V: TRBV7-2
CDR3: CASSGQGSSYEQYF

D: NA
size: NA
J: TRBJ1-1
V: TRBV3-1/TRBV3-2
CDR3: CASSQEGGEGAFF

D: TRBD1
size: NA
J: TRBJ2-7
V: TRBV15
CDR3: CATSHPGQGGFEQYF

D: NA
size: NA
J: TRBJ2-7
V: TRBV6-2/TRBV6-3
CDR3: CASSYSYYEQYF

D: NA
size: once
J: TRBJ1-1
V: TRBV18
CDR3: CASSQGGDTEAFF

D: NA
size: NA
J: TRBJ2-2
V: TRBV3-1/TRBV3-2
CDR3: CASSSPRVAGELFF

D: TRBD1
size: NA
J: TRBJ1-1
V: TRBV5-1
CDR3: CASSFVSGGFTEAFF

D: NA
size: NA
J: TRBJ1-1
V: TRBV12-3/TRBV12-4
CDR3: CASTRNLNTEAFF

D: TRBD1
size: few
J: TRBJ1-2
V: TRBV2
CDR3: CASRVEGAGGYTF

D: NA
size: NA
J: TRBJ1-1
V: TRBV6-6
CDR3: CASSYSKGDSAFF

D: NA
size: few
J: TRBJ1-1
V: TRBV11-2
CDR3: CASSLVHQGSTEAFF

D: NA
size: once
J: TRBJ1-2
V: TRBV5-6
CDR3: CASSSEGGFGYGYTF

D: TRBD1
size: NA
J: TRBJ2-1
V: TRBV7-2
CDR3: CASSSTGGGEQFF

D: TRBD1
size: NA
J: TRBJ2-5
V: TRBV6-6
CDR3: CASSYSPGGETQYF

D: TRBD1
size: NA
J: TRBJ1-1
V: TRBV28
CDR3: CASSSHRGKGDTEAFF

D: TRBD1
size: once
J: TRBJ1-2
V: TRBV27
CDR3: CASFPLSGTANYGYTF

D: NA
size: NA
J: TRBJ1-2
V: TRBV3-1/TRBV3-2
CDR3: CASSQGMGGEGYTF

D: NA
size: NA
J: TRBJ2-6
V: TRBV5-1
CDR3: CASSSNSGANVLTF

D: TRBD1
size: NA
J: TRBJ2-1
V: TRBV28
CDR3: CASSLIPGTGSGEQFF

D: NA
size: NA
J: TRBJ2-1
V: TRBV2
CDR3: CASRIGDISYNEQFF

D: NA
size: NA
J: TRBJ2-5
V: TRBV12-5
CDR3: CASGTTDQETQYF

D: TRBD2
size: NA
J: TRBJ2-3
V: TRBV5-5
CDR3: CASSPPGLAGVTDTQYF

D: TRBD1
size: once
J: TRBJ1-1
V: TRBV29-1
CDR3: CSVTGTGTEAFF

D: NA
size: NA
J: TRBJ2-1
V: TRBV5-1
CDR3: CASSLGNAPGSYNEQFF

D: TRBD2
size: NA
J: TRBJ2-2
V: TRBV19
CDR3: CASKGGQATAGELFF

D: TRBD1
size: NA
J: TRBJ1-2
V: TRBV3-1/TRBV3-2
CDR3: CASSLGTVYGYTF

D: NA
size: NA
J: TRBJ1-2
V: TRBV6-5
CDR3: CASSWGERYTF

D: NA
size: NA
J: TRBJ1-3
V: TRBV11-3
CDR3: CASSSGGGNTIYF

D: NA
size: NA
J: TRBJ1-1
V: TRBV4-3
CDR3: CASSQDTVNTEAFF

D: NA
size: NA
J: TRBJ2-3
V: TRBV7-8
CDR3: CASSSRVLTDTQYF

D: NA
size: NA
J: TRBJ2-7
V: TRBV6-6
CDR3: CASSYSTQGTYEQYF

D: NA
size: NA
J: TRBJ1-2
V: TRBV28
CDR3: CATQGRGAGVDLRGYTF

D: TRBD2
size: few
J: TRBJ2-3
V: TRBV7-2
CDR3: CASSRGGSGDTQYF

D: NA
size: few
J: TRBJ1-1
V: TRBV20-1
CDR3: CSARPDTEAFF

D: TRBD1
size: once
J: TRBJ1-1
V: TRBV18
CDR3: CASSQGANTEAFF

D: NA
size: NA
J: TRBJ1-5
V: TRBV19
CDR3: CASSIGGGRGNQPQHF

D: NA
size: NA
J: TRBJ1-2
V: TRBV19
CDR3: CASSLVSPFRGYTF

D: NA
size: NA
J: TRBJ2-4
V: TRBV7-2
CDR3: CASSFASVRDIQYF

D: NA
size: once
J: TRBJ1-1
V: TRBV18
CDR3: CASSPRSGEGSEAFF

D: TRBD1
size: NA
J: TRBJ1-1
V: TRBV7-9
CDR3: CASSLMGQGEAFF